The clone carrying this T cell receptor beta chain was observed a handful of times. A read error may produce the germline difference seen at one junction end. This sample is drawn from a study of blood T cells in healthy people across ages. The CDR3 totals 18 residues. The germline V gene encodes CDR1 SGHVS and CDR2 FNYEAQ. The use of a sample-barcoded 5' primer and a J-beta primer mix characterized a second PCR of about 7 to 12 cycles. Via MiXCR, TCRdb re-called the 5' RACE reads, giving one row per CDR3 protein. The sample lists about 970,000 distinct CDR3 sequences, 51% seen once, with around a fifth in the top ten.

The J gene is TRBJ2-7, the V gene TRBV7-6; 7 bases align to TRBD2. This receptor was identified in a woman aged 55 to 70 in good health. What was sequenced was blood. In DNA, the CDR3 is TGTGCCTGCAGCTCACCGTGGGGCGGGAGTGATGTCTCCTACGAGCAGTACTTC. Its translation is CACSSPWGGSDVSYEQYF.